This T cell receptor (beta chain) emerged from a study of CD8 T cells in Susac syndrome. An amount of RNA that ranged from roughly 0.5 to 1 ug was reverse transcribed with random hexamers. TCRdb independently ran MiXCR on the immunoSEQ multiplex PCR reads; one entry per CDR3 protein. This sample carries roughly 180,000 distinct CDR3 sequences, approximately 94% of them seen once, and the ten largest clones take 0.08% to 0.11%. Healthy donors constituted the controls, which were matched for age and sex. V lost 0 bases and J 5 bases, leaving 13 bases between the germline ends. Germline assignment: CDR1 LGHDT and CDR2 YNNKEL (reference sequence). This CDR3 is 15 amino acids long.

This chain joins TRBV3-1 and TRBJ1-1, with D unresolved. The sequence was collected from a human donor in good health. Sequenced: CD4+ T cells from PBMCs. The CDR3 spells CASSQDPAGLTEAFF. CDR3 nucleotide sequence: TGTGCCAGCAGCCAAGATCCCGCAGGCCTTACTGAAGCTTTCTTT.